Reported below is one T cell receptor (beta chain). This entry comes from a study of T cell changes during pregnancy in multiple sclerosis. Data came from immunoSEQ multiplex PCR; TCRdb stores just in-frame clones and leaves some out. This sample has about 98,000 clones, with around 92% found just once. The junction had 3 bases not matched to a gene; V was cut back by 7 bases and J by 1 base. The CDR3 contains 14 residues. From germline, CDR1 is LNHDA and CDR2 SQIVND (reference sequence). The sample was peripheral blood, taken after pregnancy. This rearrangement joins TRBV19 to TRBJ1-5; 8 bases are a match to TRBD1. This sequence originates from a female donor in good health, enrolled as a control in a pregnancy study. CDR3 residues: CASIRTGSNQPQHF. DNA for the CDR3: TGTGCCAGTATCAGGACAGGGAGCAATCAGCCCCAGCATTTT.